These 5 T cell receptor beta chains were all obtained from the same sample, sequenced in a study of T cells in Graves' hyperthyroidism and ophthalmopathy. RNA transcripts were the template for amplifying TCR beta CDR3 regions. Using the HTBI primer set, a first-round RT-PCR was run on the TCR CDR3. A single record per CDR3 protein comes from TCRdb applying MiXCR to the multiplex PCR reads. The table lists a few hundred thousand distinct CDR3 sequences, roughly an eighth of them singletons. Sequencing was performed on blood. These receptors were taken from a woman in her 40s with Graves' ophthalmopathy.

This clonotype was detected ten times or more. The V and J genes are TRBV7-8 and TRBJ2-7; D is perhaps TRBD1 (5 bases). The CDR3 contains 13 residues. Between the trimmed V and J ends, which lost 1 base and 5 bases, there was a span of 9 bases. Per germline, CDR1 SGHVS and CDR2 FQNEAQ. The CDR3 loop is CASSLDSRDEQYF. The CDR3 DNA reads TGTGCCAGCAGCTTAGACAGCAGGGACGAGCAGTACTTC.

This clonotype was detected many times. The chain joins TRBV12-3 or TRBV12-4 to TRBJ1-1; no clear D. Trimming cost V 6 bases and J 0 bases, with 8 bases left between them. The CDR3 has 13 amino acids. As DNA, the CDR3 is TGTGCCAGCAGCCGGGCGGTGAACACTGAAGCTTTCTTT. Its protein is CASSRAVNTEAFF.

This clonotype was counted at least ten times. The chain combines TRBV29-1 with TRBJ2-5; D might be TRBD2 (8 bases). The germline V gene encodes CDR1 SQVTM and CDR2 ANQGSEA. V lost 4 bases and J 2 bases, leaving 23 bases between the germline ends. This CDR3 has 17 amino acids. CDR3 sequence (DNA): TGCAGCGTTGCCCGGGGGGGACAGATAAGACTTCAAGAGACCCAGTACTTC. Amino acids: CSVARGGQIRLQETQYF.

This clonotype was seen many times. The chain recombines TRBV5-1 with TRBJ1-1; D is uncertain. V was pared by 0 bases and J by 4 bases, with 10 bases between. The germline V gene has CDR1 SGHRS and CDR2 YFSETQ. This CDR3 has 14 residues. The CDR3, as DNA: TGCGCCAGCAGCTTGGCCCCCGCTGGCACTGAAGCTTTCTTT. It is translated as CASSLAPAGTEAFF.

In its sample, this clonotype was seen many times. The gene calls are TRBV2 and TRBJ1-2; 8 positions agree with TRBD1. The length of the CDR3 is 13 residues. Germline V gene data show CDR1 as SNHLY and CDR2 as FYNNEI. V lost 7 bases to trimming and J lost 4 bases; unmatched junction nucleotides: 5. The CDR3 sequence: CASTTTGGYGYTF. The CDR3 region has the DNA TGTGCCAGCACCACAACAGGGGGCTATGGCTACACCTTC.